Below are 8 T cell receptor beta chains sequenced from a single sample in a study of cytomegalovirus exposure and HLA in healthy donors. PCR involved 60 Vbeta and 13 Jbeta primers. The data were produced by immunoSEQ multiplex PCR, yet TCRdb's version contains in-frame clones alone and is incomplete. The sample comprises 150,000 to 200,000 clones, about four fifths of which are singletons, and about 1.8% rests with the top ten. The specimen was PBMCs. The source of these receptors is a woman aged 18-30 years in good health and CMV-seronegative.

The V call is TRBV25-1, the J call TRBJ2-7; D gene uncertain. This CDR3 spans 12 amino acids. V lost 5 bases, J lost 6 bases, and 11 bases lay in between. In germline, CDR1 is MGHDK, CDR2 SYGVNS. CDR3 protein: CASSPRSGEQYF. The CDR3 DNA is TGTGCCAGCAGTCCGAGGTCGGGCGAGCAGTACTTC.

This clone was detected only once. This chain uses TRBV4-3 with TRBJ1-6; 9 positions agree with TRBD1. V trimming: 1 base; J trimming: 4 bases; junction bases outside the gene matches: 5. The CDR3 contains 17 residues. CDR1 is LGHNA, CDR2 YSLEER, per germline. The CDR3 loop is CASSQGTGGSYNSPLHF. CDR3 nucleotide sequence: TGCGCCAGCAGCCAAGGAACAGGGGGCAGTTATAATTCACCCCTCCACTTT.

The rearrangement links TRBV19 to TRBJ2-7; 9 positions match TRBD1. The germline CDR1 and CDR2 sequences are LNHDA and SQIVND (reference sequence). Trimming removed 3 bases from V and 1 base from J; junction bases left unmatched: 4. CDR3 length: 15 residues. DNA for the CDR3: TGTGCCAGTAGTATGGGGACAGGGATTTCCTACGAGCAGTACTTC. Translation gives CASSMGTGISYEQYF.

This CDR3 reads CASSIERREGGTDTQYF. The CDR3 DNA reads as TGTGCCAGTAGTATTGAGCGTCGGGAGGGGGGGACAGATACGCAGTATTTT. The gene calls are TRBV19 and TRBJ2-3; 8 bases are a match to TRBD2. The CDR3 sequence is 17 residues long. V trimming: 3 bases; J trimming: 3 bases; junction bases outside the gene matches: 11. In germline, CDR1 is LNHDA, CDR2 SQIVND (reference sequence).

The CDR3 bases are TGTGCCAGCAGCCAACCTGGGACAGGGTTGAATGAGCAGTTCTTC. This codes for CASSQPGTGLNEQFF. The chain uses TRBV16 and TRBJ2-1, with 9 bases fitting TRBD1. Trimming cost V 2 bases and J 7 bases; bases outside gene matches: 6. CDR1 is KGHSY, CDR2 FQNENV, per germline. The CDR3 sequence is 15 residues long.

This sequence joins TRBV19 and TRBJ2-2; D might be TRBD1 (7 bases). The CDR3 is made up of 12 amino acids. The V gene lost 8 bases and the J gene lost 8 bases, with 12 bases spanning the gap. Per the germline V gene, CDR1 is LNHDA and CDR2 is SQIVND (reference sequence). The CDR3 nucleotides read TGTGCCAGTCAGGGGGGTTGGGGGGAGCTGTTTTTT. This codes for CASQGGWGELFF.

V gene TRBV27 combines with J gene TRBJ2-4; 14 positions match TRBD2. This CDR3 contains 16 residues. Looked up from germline, CDR1 is MNHEY and CDR2 is SMNVEV (reference sequence). Unmatched junction bases numbered 4, after V lost 5 bases and J lost 4 bases. The CDR3 here is CASSPGTSGGKNIQYF. The CDR3 region has the DNA TGTGCCAGCAGTCCCGGGACTAGCGGGGGAAAAAACATTCAGTACTTC.

The chain is built from TRBV25-1 and TRBJ1-1, with TRBD1 as a possible D gene (6 bases). Germline V gene sequence: CDR1 MGHDK, CDR2 SYGVNS. V was cut by 2 bases and J by 6 bases, with 10 bases left in between. The CDR3 totals 13 residues. CDR3 loop: CASSEQGRAEAFF. As DNA, the CDR3 is TGTGCCAGCAGTGAACAGGGGAGGGCTGAAGCTTTCTTT.